The clone carrying this T cell receptor (beta chain) was observed a few times. The antigen is not known. Profiling of TCR beta VDJ combinations and CDR3 sequences used genomic DNA as template. TCRdb reprocessed the reads via MiXCR and lists one record per CDR3 protein. The table records approximately 98,000 distinct CDR3 sequences, 65% to 70% of them present only once. Sequencing was done on patients that had shown CD8+CD57+ cell expansion by flow cytometry. There was no therapy given to any patient before the blood sampling took place. The CDR3 loop spans 14 amino acids. The trim removed 0 bases at V and 6 bases at J, leaving 4 bases unmatched. Germline V gene lookup returns CDR1 ENHRY and CDR2 SYGVKD. The data belong to a study of CD8+CD57+ T cells in acquired aplastic anemia. The wider study: DNA from sorted CD4+ and CD8+ cells averaged around 3.5 ug. Broader study findings: Patients and healthy controls showed no significant CD8+ Simpson's diversity difference.

What was sequenced was sorted CD4+, CD8+, or CD8+CD57+ T cells (not recorded which) from PBMCs. The chain combines TRBV10-3 with TRBJ1-1, with TRBD1 matching over 7 bases. The receptor was derived from a human donor with aplastic anemia. In DNA, the CDR3 is TGTGCCATCAGTGAGTCGACAGGGTCCGCTGAAGCTTTCTTT. Translated: CAISESTGSAEAFF.